These 27 T cell receptor beta chains came from one sample sequenced in a study of OX40 agonist ivuxolimab in advanced cancers. The assay was immunoSEQ multiplex PCR, and TCRdb's table has in-frame clones only and misses some. The sample holds around 18,000 clones; about 89% are singletons and the top ten take roughly 31%. This specimen was CD4+ or CD8+ T cells sorted from blood, taken in a trial of the OX40 agonist ivuxolimab. The receptors stem from an adult with an advanced solid tumor such as melanoma, head and neck, liver or kidney cancer.

This chain links TRBV4-3 with TRBJ2-2, with a tentative D call TRBD2 (5 bases). The germline V and J ends were trimmed by 1 base and 2 bases, with 11 bases remaining between them. Germline values: CDR1 LGHNA, CDR2 YSLEER. The CDR3 sequence is 16 residues long. The CDR3 is CASSQGSSANTGELFF. DNA for the CDR3: TGCGCCAGCAGCCAAGGAAGTAGCGCAAACACCGGGGAGCTGTTTTTT.

The chain has TRBV28 and TRBJ2-1; TRBD2 aligns across 8 bases. CDR1 is MDHEN, CDR2 SYDVKM, per germline. CDR3 size: 13 residues. The V segment lost 2 bases and the J segment 16 bases; nucleotides outside the gene matches: 10. The chain's CDR3 is CASSLKGGLESFF. CDR3 sequence (DNA): TGTGCCAGCAGTTTAAAAGGGGGACTAGAAAGTTTCTTC.

This chain joins TRBV11-2 and TRBJ2-3, with unresolved D. Germline V gene data show CDR1 as SGHAT and CDR2 as FQNNGV. This CDR3 comprises 14 residues. The V end was cut by 3 bases, the J end by 6 bases, with 13 bases between. CDR3 bases: TGTGCCAGCAGCTTTAATAGGCTGGGTGATACGCAGTATTTT. Its protein is CASSFNRLGDTQYF.

The genes are TRBV11-3 and TRBJ2-1, with D possibly called TRBD1 or TRBD2 (5 bases each). Germline CDR1 reads SGHNT; CDR2 reads YENEEA. Trimming pared 1 base from V and 0 bases from J, leaving 10 bases between. The CDR3 consists of 16 residues. CDR3 sequence reads: CASSLGGLSSYNEQFF. CDR3 in DNA: TGTGCCAGCAGCTTAGGGGGGTTGAGCTCCTACAATGAGCAGTTCTTC.

The V and J genes are TRBV9 and TRBJ1-1, with a possible D match to TRBD1 (6 bases). The ends were cut back, 4 bases at V and 6 bases at J, with 16 bases in the middle. This CDR3 is 14 amino acids long. Germline CDR1 SGDLS, CDR2 YYNGEE. The CDR3 loop is CASSPLAGGAEAFF. For the CDR3, the DNA is TGTGCCAGCAGCCCTCTAGCGGGGGGCGCTGAAGCTTTCTTT.

The genes are TRBV28 and TRBJ1-5; D gene ambiguous. Germline CDR1 is MDHEN and CDR2 is SYDVKM. Deletions cut 4 bases from V and 6 bases from J, with 4 bases between. The CDR3 length is 11 residues. This CDR3 is CASSSAQPQHF. In DNA, the CDR3 is TGTGCCAGCAGTTCAGCTCAGCCCCAGCATTTT.

The chain uses TRBV28 and TRBJ2-3; 7 bases fit TRBD1. The length of the CDR3 is 15 residues. Per germline, CDR1 MDHEN and CDR2 SYDVKM. After removal of 5 bases from V and 1 base from J, the junction contained 6 bases not matched to a gene. The CDR3 region is CASSPRDSGTDTQYF. In nucleotides, the CDR3 is TGTGCCAGCAGTCCTCGGGACAGCGGCACAGATACGCAGTATTTT.

J is TRBJ2-7 and V is TRBV4-3; TRBD1 is a possible D gene (5 bases). This CDR3 comprises 15 residues. Trimming pared 4 bases from V and 1 base from J, leaving 14 bases between. Germline CDR1 reads LGHNA; CDR2 reads YSLEER. CDR3 nucleotide sequence: TGCGCCAGCAGCCCAGATCAGGGAAGATCCTACGAGCAGTACTTC. Residues: CASSPDQGRSYEQYF.

The chain uses TRBV28 and TRBJ2-2; 9 bases map to TRBD1. Germline V CDR1 and CDR2: MDHEN, SYDVKM. J was trimmed by 4 bases and V by 5 bases; bases with no gene match: 11. The CDR3 runs 17 residues. CDR3 sequence reads: CASSPHPRTGATGELFF. As DNA, the CDR3 is TGTGCCAGCAGTCCCCATCCCCGGACAGGGGCCACCGGGGAGCTGTTTTTT.

The gene calls are TRBV7-9 and TRBJ2-3, with TRBD1 matching 11 bases. Germline V CDR1 and CDR2: SEHNR, FQNEAQ (reference sequence). J lost 5 bases, V lost 4 bases, and 2 bases had no gene match. This CDR3 is 14 amino acids long. This chain's CDR3 is CASSSGTGGDTQYF. The CDR3 nucleotides are TGTGCCAGCAGCTCAGGGACAGGGGGAGATACGCAGTATTTT.

Here the CDR3 reads CASSLGHRDWDYGYTF. DNA of the CDR3: TGTGCCAGCAGCTTAGGTCACAGGGATTGGGATTATGGCTACACCTTC. The rearrangement links TRBV7-9 to TRBJ1-2; perhaps TRBD1 as D (6 bases). Trimming left V 1 base short and J 5 bases short, with 17 bases between. Per germline, CDR1 SEHNR and CDR2 FQNEAQ (reference sequence). This CDR3 spans 16 amino acids. Variable domain in full (rest from reference TRBV7-9 and TRBJ1-2): DTGVSQNPRHKITKRGQNVTFRCDPISEHNRLYWYRQTLGQGPEFLTYFQNEAQLEKSRLLSDRFSAERPKGSFSTLEIQRTEQGDSAMYLCASSLGHRDWDYGYTFGSGTRLTVV.

This clone was detected only once. The chain links TRBV9 to TRBJ2-5, with 7 bases lining up with TRBD2. The CDR3 totals 15 residues. Germline V lookup: CDR1 SGDLS, CDR2 YYNGEE. Trimming cost V 0 bases and J 0 bases; bases outside gene matches: 2. CDR3 in amino acids: CASSVGLANQETQYF. As DNA, the CDR3 is TGTGCCAGCAGCGTAGGACTAGCTAACCAAGAGACCCAGTACTTC.

V usage is TRBV4-1 and J usage is TRBJ1-1, with unresolved D. Trimming took off 1 base at V and 2 bases at J, with 8 bases between the two ends. From germline, CDR1 is MGHRA and CDR2 YSYEKL. The CDR3 covers 14 residues. The CDR3: CASSQGPHNTEAFF. CDR3 nucleotide sequence: TGCGCCAGCAGCCAAGGTCCCCACAACACTGAAGCTTTCTTT.

CDR3 sequence: CASSFRQGGEQYF. CDR3 in DNA: TGTGCCAGCAGTTTTAGGCAGGGGGGCGAGCAGTACTTC. The J gene is TRBJ2-5, the V gene TRBV27; D perhaps matches TRBD1 (7 bases). The J call may be wrong; the DNA end is better matched by TRBJ2-7. The CDR3 contains 13 residues. CDR1 MNHEY and CDR2 SMNVEV come from the germline V gene (reference sequence).

The J gene is TRBJ2-7, the V gene TRBV6-6; D is perhaps TRBD2 (5 bases). Trimming removed 8 bases at V and 1 base at J, with 12 bases between. CDR3 size: 13 residues. Germline V gene sequence: CDR1 MNHNY, CDR2 SVGAGI (reference sequence). The CDR3 bases are TGTGCCAGCGGGGAGACGGAATCCTACGAGCAGTACTTC. Translation gives CASGETESYEQYF.

The rearrangement joins TRBV14 to TRBJ2-7, with a weak D call TRBD2 (5 bases). The CDR3 has 14 amino acids. Germline lookup yields CDR1 SGHDN and CDR2 FVKESK. V dropped 1 base and J dropped 3 bases, with 10 bases sitting between them. CDR3 bases: TGTGCCAGCAGCCAAGCCCTTCGGGGCTACGAGCAGTACTTC. It translates to CASSQALRGYEQYF.

The rearrangement links TRBV4-1 to TRBJ2-2; D is unresolved. Germline V CDR1 and CDR2: MGHRA, YSYEKL. V gave up 4 bases and J gave up 4 bases, with 13 bases separating them. This CDR3 region has 15 residues. In DNA form, the CDR3 reads TGCGCCAGCAGCCCCTCCGCCCCTGGCACCGGGGAGCTGTTTTTT. This gives the protein CASSPSAPGTGELFF.

This clone was seen once. This chain uses TRBV5-6 with TRBJ2-7, with TRBD2 identical over 13 bases. The CDR3 extends over 15 amino acids. Germline V gene sequence: CDR1 SGHDT, CDR2 YYEEEE. The junction had 6 bases not matched to a gene; V was cut back by 3 bases and J by 6 bases. The CDR3 DNA sequence: TGTGCCAGCAGCTCCTGGACTAGCGGGAGCCCCGAGCAGTACTTC. Its protein product is CASSSWTSGSPEQYF.

This chain links TRBV30 with TRBJ1-4; 9 nucleotides line up with TRBD1. Trimming cost V 4 bases and J 8 bases; bases outside gene matches: 8. Germline values: CDR1 GTSNPN, CDR2 SVGIG (reference sequence). The CDR3 covers 14 residues. The CDR3 here is CAWTRGQGNEKLFF. CDR3 nucleotide sequence: TGTGCCTGGACCCGGGGACAGGGAAACGAAAAACTGTTTTTT.

J is TRBJ2-7 and V is TRBV4-1; 9 bases fit TRBD1. V trimming: 1 base; J trimming: 5 bases; junction bases outside the gene matches: 6. The CDR3 extends over 15 amino acids. Germline V gene lookup returns CDR1 MGHRA and CDR2 YSYEKL. This CDR3 reads CASSQGDRAWDEQYF. Written as DNA, the CDR3 is TGCGCCAGCAGCCAAGGGGACAGGGCATGGGACGAGCAGTACTTC.

This chain joins TRBV6-5 and TRBJ2-7, with TRBD1 matching over 9 bases. The CDR3 has 14 amino acids. CDR1 and CDR2 from the germline V gene are MNHEY and SVGAGI. V lost 6 bases and J lost 6; bases outside the gene matches: 9. The CDR3, as DNA: TGTGCCAGCAGATTCCGGGACAGGGATCCCGAGCAGTACTTC. Its protein is CASRFRDRDPEQYF.

This clone came up a few times. The chain is built from TRBV5-6 and TRBJ2-7; a weak D match, TRBD2 (6 bases). V gave up 4 bases and J gave up 0 bases, with 11 bases separating them. This CDR3 has 14 residues. Germline V gene lookup returns CDR1 SGHDT and CDR2 YYEEEE. This CDR3 is CASSVSGFSYEQYF. In DNA form, the CDR3 reads TGTGCCAGCAGCGTTAGCGGATTCTCCTACGAGCAGTACTTC.

By share, this clone ranks as medium-sized. The chain uses TRBV2 and TRBJ1-2; unclear D gene. Trimming shortened V by 2 bases and J by 1 base, and 5 bases separated the two germline ends. This CDR3 comprises 13 residues. The V gene's germline CDR1 is SNHLY and CDR2 FYNNEI. The CDR3 coding sequence is TGTGCCAGCAGTGAAACAGTTAACTATGGCTACACCTTC. Protein product: CASSETVNYGYTF.

CDR3 residues: CASTLGTVNQPQHF. CDR3 bases: TGTGCCAGCACCCTTGGGACAGTCAATCAGCCCCAGCATTTT. The chain joins TRBV5-6 to TRBJ1-5; 7 bases agree with TRBD1. There are 14 residues in the CDR3. CDR1 and CDR2 from the germline V gene are SGHDT and YYEEEE. V gave up 6 bases and J gave up 3 bases; unmatched junction bases: 6.

J is TRBJ2-1 and V is TRBV7-6; D not certain. The V and J ends lost 5 bases and 4 bases respectively, with 12 bases between them. Germline CDR1 SGHVS, CDR2 FNYEAQ. This CDR3 is 14 amino acids long. For the CDR3, the DNA is TGTGCCAGCAGCCCCAATCCTGGTTACAATGAGCAGTTCTTC. This encodes CASSPNPGYNEQFF.

The chain employs TRBV7-8 and TRBJ1-1; perhaps TRBD1 as D (5 bases). Germline V gene lookup returns CDR1 SGHVS and CDR2 FQNEAQ. V lost 5 bases to trimming and J lost 5 bases, with 15 bases between them. The CDR3 is made up of 14 amino acids. Here the CDR3 reads CASSPSGIETEAFF. The DNA for the CDR3 is TGTGCCAGCAGCCCCTCAGGGATCGAGACTGAAGCTTTCTTT.

The chain is built from TRBV4-1 and TRBJ1-1; D not certain. The CDR3 consists of 13 residues. Trimming left V 6 bases short and J 2 bases short, with 10 bases between. The germline V gene has CDR1 MGHRA and CDR2 YSYEKL. The CDR3 loop reads CASSYTPNTEAFF. In DNA, the CDR3 is TGCGCCAGCAGTTACACACCCAACACTGAAGCTTTCTTT.